This TCR beta chain was retrieved from a study of OX40 agonist ivuxolimab in advanced cancers. Study-level results: At 0.1 to 3.0 mg/kg and by week 6, CD4+ and CD8+ T cells in the blood had expanded clonally.

This table comes from immunoSEQ multiplex PCR, and its TCRdb copy is limited to in-frame clones, with some not included. Seen here are some 68,000 clones, around 87% observed once, and the top ten hold 4% to 5%. J gave up 12 bases and V 1 base, and 9 bases lay outside the gene matches. CDR1 is SGHVS, CDR2 FNYEAQ, per germline. This CDR3 contains 15 residues. With regard to this clone: The antigen remains unidentified.

This rearrangement joins TRBV7-6 to TRBJ2-1, with 10 bases fitting TRBD2. The source of this sequence is an adult with an advanced solid tumor such as melanoma, head and neck, liver or kidney cancer. The specimen comprised CD4+ or CD8+ T cells sorted from blood, sampled in a trial of the OX40 agonist ivuxolimab. CDR3 protein: CASSLVASGGYGQFF. The CDR3 coding sequence is TGTGCCAGCAGCTTAGTGGCTAGCGGGGGCTATGGGCAGTTCTTC.